Below, 20 T cell receptor beta chains from the same sample are listed, as sequenced in a study of CD8+ T cells in alopecia areata. cDNA prepared by RNA extraction and subsequent reverse transcription served as the template for sequencing. TCRdb's copy holds only in-frame clones and misses some; the assay was immunoSEQ multiplex PCR. The sample shows about 20,000 clones, more than 60% of them seen only once. About five patients' sorted CD4+ cells yielded CD25+CD127- cells. The source material was CD4+ Tregs sorted from blood. The source is a human donor with alopecia areata.

This clone was seen a few times. V gene TRBV4-2 combines with J gene TRBJ2-5; D gene unclear. The tail of the sequence fits TRBJ2-7 better, so the J call may be wrong. The CDR3 runs 14 residues. In germline, CDR1 is LGHNA, CDR2 YNFKEQ. The CDR3 DNA is TGTGCCAGCAGCGAATTGGGTCTGAGCTACGAGCAGTACTTC. Translating it yields CASSELGLSYEQYF.

For this clone: An end of the junction differs from the germline gene, which may be a read error. The V and J genes are TRBV6-1 and TRBJ2-7; TRBD2 is a possible D gene (7 bases). CDR1 and CDR2 from the germline V gene are MNHNS and SASEGT. This CDR3 is built from 14 residues. The CDR3 is CASSKAGTLYEQYF. Here the CDR3 DNA reads TGTGCCAGCAGTAAAGCGGGGACACTCTACGAGCAGTACTTC.

The chain employs TRBV5-4 and TRBJ2-3; no reliable D call. CDR1 SGHNT and CDR2 YYREEE come from the germline V gene (reference sequence). This CDR3 region has 14 residues. V was shortened by 0 bases and J by 2 bases, with 7 bases between the two germline ends. As DNA, the CDR3 is TGTGCCAGCAGCTTGGAACCCCACACAGATACGCAGTATTTT. Its protein product is CASSLEPHTDTQYF.

This chain joins TRBV7-9 and TRBJ2-7, with 10 nucleotides matching TRBD2. Trimming at V came to 4 bases and at J to 5 bases, leaving 8 bases not matched to a gene. The CDR3 consists of 15 residues. In germline, CDR1 is SEHNR, CDR2 FQNEAQ (reference sequence). As DNA, the CDR3 is TGTGCCAGCAGCTACCCAGCGGGAGGGATCCACGAGCAGTACTTC. Its translation is CASSYPAGGIHEQYF.

The chain combines TRBV2 with TRBJ2-7; D is unclear. This CDR3 is 14 amino acids long. CDR1 SNHLY and CDR2 FYNNEI come from the germline V gene. The ends were cut back, 5 bases at V and 2 bases at J, with 13 bases in the middle. CDR3 in DNA: TGTGCCAGCAGTAGGTTCGCCACCACCTACGAGCAGTACTTC. Translation gives CASSRFATTYEQYF.

The chain combines TRBV7-2 with TRBJ2-7; TRBD2 matches 7 bases. The closer fit of TRBJ2-1 to the DNA end suggests the J call may be wrong. The CDR3 consists of 18 residues. Germline V CDR1 and CDR2: SGHTA, FQGNSA. CDR3: CASSWSGLGLADYNEQFF. The CDR3 DNA is TGTGCCAGCAGCTGGTCGGGGTTAGGGCTAGCGGACTACAATGAGCAGTTCTTC.

The CDR3 reads CASSELAGGLNEQFF. The CDR3 DNA reads as TGTGCCAGCTCAGAACTAGCGGGAGGACTCAATGAGCAGTTCTTC. The chain recombines TRBV18 with TRBJ2-1; 12 bases are a match to TRBD2. The CDR3 sequence is 15 residues long. With V trimmed by 5 bases and J by 6 bases, 5 bases remained unmatched. Germline V lookup: CDR1 KGHSH, CDR2 LQKENI.

On this clone: A read error may produce the germline difference seen at one junction end. This sample includes further DNA sequences coding for the same CDR3. The chain has TRBV28 and TRBJ1-5; D uncertain. This CDR3 is 13 amino acids long. Germline loops: CDR1 MDHEN, CDR2 SYDVKM. The CDR3 here is CATLGSGNQPQHF. The DNA for the CDR3 is TGCGCCACCCTAGGGAGTGGCAATCAGCCCCAGCATTTT.

This clone occurred a few times. The chain uses TRBV14 and TRBJ1-4; D remains unclear. Trimming removed 1 base from V and 7 bases from J, with 10 bases in between. CDR1 and CDR2 (germline): SGHDN, FVKESK. This CDR3 comprises 14 residues. The CDR3 loop is CASSQVRSSEKLFF. The CDR3 DNA reads as TGTGCCAGCAGCCAAGTCCGAAGTTCTGAAAAACTGTTTTTT.

The chain links TRBV6-5 to TRBJ1-1; 9 nucleotides align to TRBD1. J lost 12 bases, V lost 5 bases, and 13 bases had no gene match. The length of the CDR3 is 14 residues. The germline CDR1 and CDR2 sequences are MNHEY and SVGAGI. The CDR3 region has the DNA TGTGCCAGCAGTAAACTAACAGGGGGCGCTGGGACTTTCTTT. Its protein is CASSKLTGGAGTFF.

The chain recombines TRBV10-3 with TRBJ1-1, with 7 positions matching TRBD1. Germline CDR1 and CDR2: ENHRY and SYGVKD. The length of the CDR3 is 15 residues. V was pared by 6 bases and J by 2 bases, with 9 bases of the junction left unmatched. The CDR3 nucleotides are TGTGCCATCAGCGGAGGGGACAGTTTAAACACTGAAGCTTTCTTT. This translates into CAISGGDSLNTEAFF.

This clone was counted between two and nine times. J is TRBJ2-3 and V is TRBV28, with D perhaps assigned TRBD1 or TRBD2 (5 bases each). Germline assignment: CDR1 MDHEN and CDR2 SYDVKM. This CDR3 comprises 14 residues. V dropped 2 bases and J dropped 6 bases, with 12 bases sitting between them. The CDR3 spells CASSLVGATDTQYF. In DNA, the CDR3 is TGTGCCAGCAGTTTAGTCGGGGCAACGGATACGCAGTATTTT.

The chain is built from TRBV29-1 and TRBJ1-4; maybe TRBD1 (6 bases). V shed 4 bases and J shed 6 bases, with 12 bases lying between them. Germline CDR1 reads SQVTM; CDR2 reads ANQGSEA. The CDR3 runs 13 residues. DNA for the CDR3: TGCAGCGTTGTGGTGGGGGCGGATGAAAAACTGTTTTTT. Amino acid sequence: CSVVVGADEKLFF.

The chain employs TRBV10-3 and TRBJ2-3, with 7 bases lining up with TRBD2. The CDR3 runs to 14 residues. CDR1 is ENHRY and CDR2 is SYGVKD in the germline V gene. V trimming: 10 bases; J trimming: 3 bases; junction bases outside the gene matches: 10. The CDR3 DNA reads as TGTGCCACTACCCTAGCGGCTGTAACAGATACGCAGTATTTT. It yields the protein CATTLAAVTDTQYF.

There are a few counts of this clone. The chain uses TRBV7-9 and TRBJ2-3, with TRBD1 identical over 10 bases. V gave up 4 bases and J gave up 5 bases; unmatched junction bases: 3. The CDR3 runs 14 residues. Germline values: CDR1 SEHNR, CDR2 FQNEAQ (reference sequence). CDR3 in DNA: TGTGCCAGCAGCTCTCGGACAGGGGGAGATACGCAGTATTTT. Translation gives CASSSRTGGDTQYF.

The V and J genes are TRBV28 and TRBJ1-2; unclear D gene. Germline V gives CDR1 MDHEN, CDR2 SYDVKM. This CDR3 is built from 11 residues. V shed 10 bases and J shed 1 base, with 7 bases lying between them. The CDR3 loop is CATTLNYGYTF. The CDR3 nucleotides read TGTGCCACCACCCTTAACTATGGCTACACCTTC.

The chain carries TRBV9 and TRBJ2-6, with D tentatively TRBD2 (5 bases). This CDR3 spans 18 amino acids. Germline V gives CDR1 SGDLS, CDR2 YYNGEE. Trimming removed 3 bases from V and 0 bases from J, with 16 bases in between. The CDR3 DNA reads TGTGCCAGCAGCGAAAGGGTTTTTGGGAGCTCTGGGGCCAACGTCCTGACTTTC. Its protein product is CASSERVFGSSGANVLTF.

J is TRBJ2-1 and V is TRBV7-9; maybe TRBD2 (6 bases). V lost 7 bases and J lost 2, with 15 bases in between. Germline-derived CDR1 and CDR2 are SEHNR and FQNEAQ (reference sequence). This CDR3 contains 15 residues. CDR3 coding DNA: TGTGCCAGCACCCTGGGGCGGGGAACCTACAATGAGCAGTTCTTC. Encoded protein: CASTLGRGTYNEQFF.

The rearrangement uses TRBV12-5 and TRBJ2-3; no clear D gene. Looked up from germline, CDR1 is LGHNT and CDR2 is FRNRAP. V lost 7 bases and J 1 base, leaving 9 bases between the germline ends. This CDR3 is 13 amino acids long. The CDR3, as DNA: TGTGCTAGTGTCCTGCTGGGCACAGATACGCAGTATTTT. This encodes CASVLLGTDTQYF. Using reference TRBV12-5 and TRBJ2-3 for the parts outside the CDR3, the full variable domain is DARVTQTPRHKVTEMGQEVTMRCQPILGHNTVFWYRQTMMQGLELLAYFRNRAPLDDSGMPKDRFSAEMPDATLATLKIQPSEPRDSAVYFCASVLLGTDTQYFGPGTRLTVL.

This clone is labeled as medium-sized. V is TRBV5-1 and J is TRBJ2-1, with TRBD2 identical over 12 bases. Germline CDR1 reads SGHRS; CDR2 reads YFSETQ. The junction had 8 bases not matched to a gene; V was cut back by 4 bases and J by 0 bases. This CDR3 region has 18 residues. CDR3 sequence reads: CASSGELAGGHSYNEQFF. The CDR3 region has the DNA TGCGCCAGCAGCGGGGAACTAGCGGGGGGCCACTCCTACAATGAGCAGTTCTTC.